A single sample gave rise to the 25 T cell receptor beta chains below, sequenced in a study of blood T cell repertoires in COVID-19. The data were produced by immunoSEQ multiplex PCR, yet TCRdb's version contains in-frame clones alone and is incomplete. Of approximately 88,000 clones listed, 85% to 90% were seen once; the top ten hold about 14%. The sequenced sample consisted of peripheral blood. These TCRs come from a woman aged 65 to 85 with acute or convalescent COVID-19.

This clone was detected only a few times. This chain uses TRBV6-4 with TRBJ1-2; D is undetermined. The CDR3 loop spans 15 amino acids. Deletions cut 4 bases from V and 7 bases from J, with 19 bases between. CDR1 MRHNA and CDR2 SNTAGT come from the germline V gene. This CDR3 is CASSVSDGAISGYTF. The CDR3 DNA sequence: TGTGCCAGCAGTGTCTCCGACGGAGCTATAAGTGGCTACACCTTC.

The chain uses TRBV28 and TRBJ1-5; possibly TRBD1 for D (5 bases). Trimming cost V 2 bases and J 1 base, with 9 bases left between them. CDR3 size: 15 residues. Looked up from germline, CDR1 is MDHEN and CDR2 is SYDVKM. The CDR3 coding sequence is TGTGCCAGCAGTTTAGGGGCCCCGAGCAATCAGCCCCAGCATTTT. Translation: CASSLGAPSNQPQHF.

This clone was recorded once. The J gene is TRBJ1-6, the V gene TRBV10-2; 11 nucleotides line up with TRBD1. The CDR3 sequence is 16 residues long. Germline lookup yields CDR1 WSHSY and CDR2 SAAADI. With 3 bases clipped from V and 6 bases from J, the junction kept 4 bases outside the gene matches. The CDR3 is CASSDGTGGFNSPLHF. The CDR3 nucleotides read TGCGCCAGCAGTGACGGGACAGGGGGATTTAATTCACCCCTCCACTTT.

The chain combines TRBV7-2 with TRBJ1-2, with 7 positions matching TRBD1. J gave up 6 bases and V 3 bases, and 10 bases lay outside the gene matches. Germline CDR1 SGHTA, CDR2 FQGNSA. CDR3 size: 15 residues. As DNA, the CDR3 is TGTGCCAGCAGCTTGCAAACGGGACAGATCGATGGCTACACCTTC. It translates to CASSLQTGQIDGYTF.

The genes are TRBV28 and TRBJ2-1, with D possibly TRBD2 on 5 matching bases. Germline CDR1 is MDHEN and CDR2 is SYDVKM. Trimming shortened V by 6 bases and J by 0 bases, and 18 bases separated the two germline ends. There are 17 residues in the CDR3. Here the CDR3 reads CASSRLAFTSSYNEQFF. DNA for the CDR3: TGTGCCAGCAGCCGATTAGCTTTTACTAGCTCCTACAATGAGCAGTTCTTC.

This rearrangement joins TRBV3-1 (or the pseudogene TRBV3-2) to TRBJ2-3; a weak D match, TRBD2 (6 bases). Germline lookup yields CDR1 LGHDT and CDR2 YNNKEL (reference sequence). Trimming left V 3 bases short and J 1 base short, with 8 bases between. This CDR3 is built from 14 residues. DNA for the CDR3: TGTGCCAGCAGCCACGGAGGGGGCACAGATACGCAGTATTTT. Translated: CASSHGGGTDTQYF.

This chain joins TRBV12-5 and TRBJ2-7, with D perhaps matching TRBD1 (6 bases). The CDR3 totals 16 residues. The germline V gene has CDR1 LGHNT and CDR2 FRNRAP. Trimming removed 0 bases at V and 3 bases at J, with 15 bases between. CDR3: CASGLVGNRVFYEQYV. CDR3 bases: TGTGCTAGTGGTTTGGTCGGGAACAGGGTTTTCTACGAGCAGTACGTC.

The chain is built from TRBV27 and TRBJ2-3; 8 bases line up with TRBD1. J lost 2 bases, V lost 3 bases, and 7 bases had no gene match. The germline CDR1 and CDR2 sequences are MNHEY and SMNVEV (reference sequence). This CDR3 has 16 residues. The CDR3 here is CASSFDRGPATDTQYF. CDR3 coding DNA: TGTGCCAGCAGTTTTGACAGGGGTCCCGCCACAGATACGCAGTATTTT.

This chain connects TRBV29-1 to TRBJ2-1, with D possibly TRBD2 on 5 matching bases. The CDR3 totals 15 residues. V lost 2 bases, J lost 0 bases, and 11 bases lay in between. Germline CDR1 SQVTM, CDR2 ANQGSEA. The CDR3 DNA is TGCAGCGTTGAATGGAACGGGAACTCCTACAATGAGCAGTTCTTC. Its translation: CSVEWNGNSYNEQFF.

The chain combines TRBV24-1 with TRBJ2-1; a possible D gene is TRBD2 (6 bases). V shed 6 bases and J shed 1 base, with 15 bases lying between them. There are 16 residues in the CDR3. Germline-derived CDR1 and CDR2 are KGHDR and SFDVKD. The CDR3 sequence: CATSPHRRGSYNEQFF. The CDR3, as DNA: TGTGCCACCAGTCCGCACCGGCGGGGATCCTACAATGAGCAGTTCTTC.

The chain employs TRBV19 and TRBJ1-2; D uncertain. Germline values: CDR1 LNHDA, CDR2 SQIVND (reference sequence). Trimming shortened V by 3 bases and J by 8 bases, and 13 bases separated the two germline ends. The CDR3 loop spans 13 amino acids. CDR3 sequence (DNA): TGTGCCAGTAGTATTCGAACGGGAGAGGGCTACACCTTC. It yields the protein CASSIRTGEGYTF.

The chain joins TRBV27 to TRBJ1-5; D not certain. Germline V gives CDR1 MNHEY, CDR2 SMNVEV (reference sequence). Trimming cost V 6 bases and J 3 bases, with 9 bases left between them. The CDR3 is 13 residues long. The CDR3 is CASRLDFNQPQHF. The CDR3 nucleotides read TGTGCCAGCAGACTAGACTTCAATCAGCCCCAGCATTTT.

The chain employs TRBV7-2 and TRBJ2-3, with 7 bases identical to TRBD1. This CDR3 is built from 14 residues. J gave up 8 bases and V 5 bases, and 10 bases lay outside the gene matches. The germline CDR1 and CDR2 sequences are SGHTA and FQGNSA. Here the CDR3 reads CASSSGRGWGTQYF. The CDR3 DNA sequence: TGTGCCAGCAGCAGTGGCAGGGGGTGGGGTACGCAGTATTTT.

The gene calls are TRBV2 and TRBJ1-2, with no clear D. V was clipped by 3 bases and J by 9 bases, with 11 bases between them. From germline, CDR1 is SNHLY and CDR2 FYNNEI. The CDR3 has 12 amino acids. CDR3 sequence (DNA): TGTGCCAGCAGTGAGACTGGTCAGAGCTACACCTTC. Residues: CASSETGQSYTF.

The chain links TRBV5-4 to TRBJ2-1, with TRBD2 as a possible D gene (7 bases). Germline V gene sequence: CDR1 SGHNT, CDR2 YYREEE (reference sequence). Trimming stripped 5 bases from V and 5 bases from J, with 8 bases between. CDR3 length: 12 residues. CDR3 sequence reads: CASRGGDNEQFF. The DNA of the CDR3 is TGTGCCAGCAGAGGGGGGGACAATGAGCAGTTCTTC. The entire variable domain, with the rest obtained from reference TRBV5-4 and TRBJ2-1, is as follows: ETGVTQSPTHLIKTRGQQVTLRCSSQSGHNTVSWYQQALGQGPQFIFQYYREEENGRGNFPPRFSGLQFPNYSSELNVNALELDDSALYLCASRGGDNEQFFGPGTRLTVL.

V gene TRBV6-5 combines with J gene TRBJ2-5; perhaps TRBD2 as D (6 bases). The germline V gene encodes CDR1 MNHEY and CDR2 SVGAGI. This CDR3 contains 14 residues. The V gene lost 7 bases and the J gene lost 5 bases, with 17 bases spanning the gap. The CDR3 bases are TGTGCCAGCATGAGGAGGGGCGAGGAGGAGACCCAGTACTTC. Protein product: CASMRRGEEETQYF.

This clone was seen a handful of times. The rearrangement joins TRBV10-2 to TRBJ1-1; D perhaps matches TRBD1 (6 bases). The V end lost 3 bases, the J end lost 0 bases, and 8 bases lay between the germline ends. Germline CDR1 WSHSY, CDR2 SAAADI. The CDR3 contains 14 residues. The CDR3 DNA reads TGCGCCAGCAGTGACTGGGGGCTGAACACTGAAGCTTTCTTT. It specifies CASSDWGLNTEAFF.

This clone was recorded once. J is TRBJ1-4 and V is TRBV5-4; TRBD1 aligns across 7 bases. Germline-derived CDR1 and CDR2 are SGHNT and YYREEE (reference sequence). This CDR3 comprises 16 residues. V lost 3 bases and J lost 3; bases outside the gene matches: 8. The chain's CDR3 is CASSYTGVFPNEKLFF. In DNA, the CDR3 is TGTGCCAGCAGCTATACAGGGGTATTTCCTAATGAAAAACTGTTTTTT.

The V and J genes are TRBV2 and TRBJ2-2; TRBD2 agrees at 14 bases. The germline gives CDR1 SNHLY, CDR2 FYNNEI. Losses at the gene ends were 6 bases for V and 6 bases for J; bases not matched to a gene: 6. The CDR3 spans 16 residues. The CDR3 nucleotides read TGTGCCAGCAGATTCGGGACTAGCGGGAGTGCCGGGGAGCTGTTTTTT. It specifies CASRFGTSGSAGELFF.

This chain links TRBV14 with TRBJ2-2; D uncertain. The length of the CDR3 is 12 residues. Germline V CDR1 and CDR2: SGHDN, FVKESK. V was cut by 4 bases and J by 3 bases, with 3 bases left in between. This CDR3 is CASSPYTGELFF. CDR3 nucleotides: TGTGCCAGCAGCCCTTACACCGGGGAGCTGTTTTTT.

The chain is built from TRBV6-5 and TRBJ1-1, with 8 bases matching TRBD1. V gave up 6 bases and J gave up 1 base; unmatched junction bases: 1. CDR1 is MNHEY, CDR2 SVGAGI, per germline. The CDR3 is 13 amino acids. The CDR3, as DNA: TGTGCCAGCAGCGGACAGGGGAACACTGAAGCTTTCTTT. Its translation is CASSGQGNTEAFF.

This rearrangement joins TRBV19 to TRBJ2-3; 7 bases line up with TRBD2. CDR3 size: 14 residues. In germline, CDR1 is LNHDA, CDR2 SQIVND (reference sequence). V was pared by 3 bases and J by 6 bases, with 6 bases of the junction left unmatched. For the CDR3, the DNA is TGTGCCAGTAGTATGATTTGGCGGGGGGATACGCAGTATTTT. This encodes CASSMIWRGDTQYF.

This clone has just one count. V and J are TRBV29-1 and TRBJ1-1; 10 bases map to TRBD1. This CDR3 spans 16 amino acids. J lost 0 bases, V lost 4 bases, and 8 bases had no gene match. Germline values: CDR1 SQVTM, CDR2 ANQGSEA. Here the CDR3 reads CSVGAGQGIMNTEAFF. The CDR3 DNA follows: TGCAGCGTTGGGGCGGGACAGGGGATCATGAACACTGAAGCTTTCTTT. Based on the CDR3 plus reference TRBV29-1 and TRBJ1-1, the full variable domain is SAVISQKPSRDICQRGTSLTIQCQVDSQVTMMFWYRQQPGQSLTLIATANQGSEATYESGFVIDKFPISRPNLTFSTLTVSNMSPEDSSIYLCSVGAGQGIMNTEAFFGQGTRLTVV.

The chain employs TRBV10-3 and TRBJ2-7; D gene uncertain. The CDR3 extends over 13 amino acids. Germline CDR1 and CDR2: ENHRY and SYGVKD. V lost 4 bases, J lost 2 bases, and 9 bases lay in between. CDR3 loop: CAISGNTAYEQYV. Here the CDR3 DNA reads TGTGCCATCAGTGGAAACACAGCCTACGAGCAGTACGTC.

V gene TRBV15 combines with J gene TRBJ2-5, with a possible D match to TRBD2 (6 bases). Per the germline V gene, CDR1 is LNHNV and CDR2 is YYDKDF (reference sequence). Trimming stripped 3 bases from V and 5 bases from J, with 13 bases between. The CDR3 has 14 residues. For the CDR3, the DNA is TGTGCCACCAGCAGGCGACTAGTTGGGGAGACCCAGTACTTC. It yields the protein CATSRRLVGETQYF.